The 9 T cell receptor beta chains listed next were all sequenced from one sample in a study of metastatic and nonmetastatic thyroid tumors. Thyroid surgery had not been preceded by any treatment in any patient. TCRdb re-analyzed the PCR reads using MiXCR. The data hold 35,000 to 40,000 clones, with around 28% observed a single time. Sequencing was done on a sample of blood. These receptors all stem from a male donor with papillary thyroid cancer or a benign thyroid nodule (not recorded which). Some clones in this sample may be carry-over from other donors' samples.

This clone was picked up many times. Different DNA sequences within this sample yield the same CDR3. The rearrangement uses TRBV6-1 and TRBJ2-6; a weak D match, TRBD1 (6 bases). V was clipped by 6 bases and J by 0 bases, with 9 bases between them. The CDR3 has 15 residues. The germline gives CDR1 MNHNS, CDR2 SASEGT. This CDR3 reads CASSEDSSGANVLTF. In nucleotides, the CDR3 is TGTGCCAGCAGCGAGGACAGCTCTGGGGCCAACGTCCTGACTTTC.

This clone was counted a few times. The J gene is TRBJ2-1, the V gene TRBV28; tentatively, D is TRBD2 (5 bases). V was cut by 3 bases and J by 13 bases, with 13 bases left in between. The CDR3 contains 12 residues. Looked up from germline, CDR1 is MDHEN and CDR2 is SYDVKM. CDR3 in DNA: TGTGCCAGCAGTTTCAACCGGGGTAGCCAGTTCTTC. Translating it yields CASSFNRGSQFF.

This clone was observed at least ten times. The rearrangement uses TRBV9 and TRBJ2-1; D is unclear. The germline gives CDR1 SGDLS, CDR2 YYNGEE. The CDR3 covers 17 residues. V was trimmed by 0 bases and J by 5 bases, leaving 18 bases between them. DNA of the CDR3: TGTGCCAGCAGCGTAGATCCAGGAAAAGCAAGGCACAATGAGCAGTTCTTC. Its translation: CASSVDPGKARHNEQFF.

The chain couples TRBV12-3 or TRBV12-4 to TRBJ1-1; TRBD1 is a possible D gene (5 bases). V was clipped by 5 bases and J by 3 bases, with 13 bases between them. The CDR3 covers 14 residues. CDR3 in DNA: TGTGCCAGCAGTGTACGGGGGGGGGACACTGAAGCTTTCTTT. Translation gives CASSVRGGDTEAFF.

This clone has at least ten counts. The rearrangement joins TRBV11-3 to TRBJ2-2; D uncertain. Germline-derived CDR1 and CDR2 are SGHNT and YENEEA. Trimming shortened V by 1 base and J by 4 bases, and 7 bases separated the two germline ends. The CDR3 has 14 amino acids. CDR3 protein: CASSLGLPTGELFF. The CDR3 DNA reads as TGTGCCAGCAGCTTAGGCCTGCCCACCGGGGAGCTGTTTTTT.

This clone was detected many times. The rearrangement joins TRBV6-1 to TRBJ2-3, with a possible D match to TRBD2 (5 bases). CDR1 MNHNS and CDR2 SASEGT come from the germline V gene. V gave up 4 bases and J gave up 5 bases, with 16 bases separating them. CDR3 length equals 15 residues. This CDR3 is CASSALGEAGDTQYF. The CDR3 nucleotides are TGTGCCAGCAGTGCCCTGGGTGAGGCGGGAGATACGCAGTATTTT.

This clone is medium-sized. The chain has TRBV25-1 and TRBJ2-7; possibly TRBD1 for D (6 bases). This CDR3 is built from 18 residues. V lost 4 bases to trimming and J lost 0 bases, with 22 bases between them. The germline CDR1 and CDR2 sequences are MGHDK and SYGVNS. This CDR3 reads CASSASTGHPFSSYEQYF. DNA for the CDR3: TGTGCCAGCAGTGCTTCGACAGGCCACCCCTTTAGCTCCTACGAGCAGTACTTC.

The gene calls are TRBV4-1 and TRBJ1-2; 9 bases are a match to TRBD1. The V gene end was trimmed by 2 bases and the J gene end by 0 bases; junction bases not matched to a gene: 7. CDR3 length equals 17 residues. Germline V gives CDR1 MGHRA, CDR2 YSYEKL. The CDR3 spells CASSQRQGVVPNYGYTF. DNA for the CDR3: TGCGCCAGCAGCCAACGACAGGGGGTTGTTCCTAACTATGGCTACACCTTC.

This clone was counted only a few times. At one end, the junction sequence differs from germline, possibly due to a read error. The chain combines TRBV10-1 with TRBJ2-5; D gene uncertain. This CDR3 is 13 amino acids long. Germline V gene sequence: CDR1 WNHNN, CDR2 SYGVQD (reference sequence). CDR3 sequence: CASSDYGQETQYF. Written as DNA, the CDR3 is TGTGCCAGCAGTGATTACGGACAAGAGACCCAGTACTTC.